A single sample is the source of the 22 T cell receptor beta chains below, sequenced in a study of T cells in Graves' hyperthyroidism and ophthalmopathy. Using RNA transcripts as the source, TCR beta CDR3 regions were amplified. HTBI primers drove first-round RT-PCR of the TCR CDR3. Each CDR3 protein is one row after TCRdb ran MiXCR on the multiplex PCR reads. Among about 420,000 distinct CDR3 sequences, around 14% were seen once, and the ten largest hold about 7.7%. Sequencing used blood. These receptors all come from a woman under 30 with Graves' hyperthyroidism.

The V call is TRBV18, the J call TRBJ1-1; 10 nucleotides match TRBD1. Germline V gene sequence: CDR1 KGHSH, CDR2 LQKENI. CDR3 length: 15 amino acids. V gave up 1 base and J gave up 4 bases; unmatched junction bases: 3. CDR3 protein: CASSPHRDRGTEAFF. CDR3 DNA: TGTGCCAGCTCACCACACAGGGACAGGGGCACTGAAGCTTTCTTT.

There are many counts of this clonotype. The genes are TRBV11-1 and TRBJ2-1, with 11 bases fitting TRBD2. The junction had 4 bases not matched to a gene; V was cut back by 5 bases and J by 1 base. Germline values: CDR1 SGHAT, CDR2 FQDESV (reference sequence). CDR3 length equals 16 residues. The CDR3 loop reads CASSPRLAGSYNEQFF. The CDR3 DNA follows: TGTGCCAGCAGCCCCCGACTAGCGGGGTCCTACAATGAGCAGTTCTTC.

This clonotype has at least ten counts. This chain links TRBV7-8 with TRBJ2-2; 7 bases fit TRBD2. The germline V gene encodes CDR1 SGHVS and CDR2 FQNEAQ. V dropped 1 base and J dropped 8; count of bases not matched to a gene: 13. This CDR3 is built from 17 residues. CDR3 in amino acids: CASSLVGSSGLMGELFF. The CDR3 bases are TGTGCCAGCAGCTTAGTTGGTTCTAGCGGCCTCATGGGGGAGCTGTTTTTT.

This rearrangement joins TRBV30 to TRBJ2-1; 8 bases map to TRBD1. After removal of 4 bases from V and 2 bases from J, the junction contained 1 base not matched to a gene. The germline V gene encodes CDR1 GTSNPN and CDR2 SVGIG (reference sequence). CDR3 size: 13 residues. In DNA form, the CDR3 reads TGTGCCTGGACAGGGGGCGCCTACAATGAGCAGTTCTTC. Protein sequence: CAWTGGAYNEQFF.

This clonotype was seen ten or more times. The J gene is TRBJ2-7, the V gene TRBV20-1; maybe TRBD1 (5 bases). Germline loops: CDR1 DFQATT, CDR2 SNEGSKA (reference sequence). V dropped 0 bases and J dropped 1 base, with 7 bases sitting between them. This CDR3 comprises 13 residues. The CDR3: CSAREGPSYEQYF. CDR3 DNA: TGCAGTGCTAGAGAGGGGCCGTCCTACGAGCAGTACTTC.

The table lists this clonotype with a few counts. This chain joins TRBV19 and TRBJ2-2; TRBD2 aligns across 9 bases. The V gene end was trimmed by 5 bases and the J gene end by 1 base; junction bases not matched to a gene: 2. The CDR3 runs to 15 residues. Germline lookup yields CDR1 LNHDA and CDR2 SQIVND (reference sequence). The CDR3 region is CASSVSGGNTGELFF. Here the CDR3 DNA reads TGTGCCAGTAGTGTTAGCGGGGGGAACACCGGGGAGCTGTTTTTT. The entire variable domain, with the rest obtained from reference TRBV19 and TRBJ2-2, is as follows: DGGITQSPKYLFRKEGQNVTLSCEQNLNHDAMYWYRQDPGQGLRLIYYSQIVNDFQKGDIAEGYSVSREKKESFPLTVTSAQKNPTAFYLCASSVSGGNTGELFFGEGSRLTVL.

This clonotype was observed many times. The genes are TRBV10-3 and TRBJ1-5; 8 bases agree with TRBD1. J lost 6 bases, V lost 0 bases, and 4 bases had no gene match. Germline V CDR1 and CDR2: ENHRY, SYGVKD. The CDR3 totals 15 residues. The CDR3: CAISESSGGIQPQHF. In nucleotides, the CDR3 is TGTGCCATCAGTGAGTCATCAGGGGGCATTCAGCCCCAGCATTTT.

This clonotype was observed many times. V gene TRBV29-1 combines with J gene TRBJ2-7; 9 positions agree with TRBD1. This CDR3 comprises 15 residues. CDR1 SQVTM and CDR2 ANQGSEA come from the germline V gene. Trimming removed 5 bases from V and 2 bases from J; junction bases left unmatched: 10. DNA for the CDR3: TGCAGCGTTTCCGGGACAGGGAGCATGCCCTACGAGCAGTACTTC. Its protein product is CSVSGTGSMPYEQYF.

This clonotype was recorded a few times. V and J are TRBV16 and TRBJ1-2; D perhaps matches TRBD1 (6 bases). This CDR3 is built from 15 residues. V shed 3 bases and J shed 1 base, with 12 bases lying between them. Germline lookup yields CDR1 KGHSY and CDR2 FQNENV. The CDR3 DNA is TGTGCCAGCAGCCACCGGAAGGGGGGTAACTATGGCTACACCTTC. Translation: CASSHRKGGNYGYTF.

CDR3 loop: CASSQDLGSYEQYF. The CDR3 coding sequence is TGCGCCAGCAGCCAAGATTTAGGAAGCTACGAGCAGTACTTC. The V gene is TRBV4-1, the J gene TRBJ2-7; the D is unclear. V was trimmed by 0 bases and J by 3 bases, leaving 9 bases between them. This CDR3 region has 14 residues. From germline, CDR1 is MGHRA and CDR2 YSYEKL.

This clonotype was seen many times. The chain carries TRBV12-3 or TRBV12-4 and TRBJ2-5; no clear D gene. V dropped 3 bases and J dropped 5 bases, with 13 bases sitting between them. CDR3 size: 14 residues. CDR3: CASSLVGVGETQYF. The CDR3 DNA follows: TGTGCCAGCAGTTTGGTTGGGGTTGGGGAGACCCAGTACTTC.

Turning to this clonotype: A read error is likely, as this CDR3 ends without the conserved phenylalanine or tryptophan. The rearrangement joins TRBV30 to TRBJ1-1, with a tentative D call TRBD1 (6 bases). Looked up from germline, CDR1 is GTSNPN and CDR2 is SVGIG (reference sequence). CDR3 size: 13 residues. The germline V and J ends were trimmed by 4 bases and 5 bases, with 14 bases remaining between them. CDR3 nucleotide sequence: TGTGCCTGGACCCCTAAGGGGGGTACTGAAGCTTTCTCG. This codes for CAWTPKGGTEAFS.

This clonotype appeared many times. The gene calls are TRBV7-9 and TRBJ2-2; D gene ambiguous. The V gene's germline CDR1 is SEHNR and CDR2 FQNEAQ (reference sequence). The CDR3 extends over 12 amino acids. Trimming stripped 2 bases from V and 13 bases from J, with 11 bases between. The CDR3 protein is CASSLKDPRLFF. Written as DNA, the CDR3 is TGTGCCAGCAGCTTAAAGGATCCGAGGCTGTTTTTT.

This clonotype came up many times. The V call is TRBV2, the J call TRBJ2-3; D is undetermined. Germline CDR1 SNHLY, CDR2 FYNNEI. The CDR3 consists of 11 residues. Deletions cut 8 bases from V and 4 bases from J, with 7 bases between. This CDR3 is CASHISDTQYF. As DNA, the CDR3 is TGTGCCAGCCACATCTCAGATACGCAGTATTTT.

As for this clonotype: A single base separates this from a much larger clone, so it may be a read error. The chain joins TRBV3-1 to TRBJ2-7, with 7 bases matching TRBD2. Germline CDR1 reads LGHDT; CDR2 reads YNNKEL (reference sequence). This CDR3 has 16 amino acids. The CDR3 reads CAGSQGLGLAAYEQYF. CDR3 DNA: TGTGCCGGCAGCCAAGGTCTGGGGCTAGCGGCCTACGAGCAGTACTTC.

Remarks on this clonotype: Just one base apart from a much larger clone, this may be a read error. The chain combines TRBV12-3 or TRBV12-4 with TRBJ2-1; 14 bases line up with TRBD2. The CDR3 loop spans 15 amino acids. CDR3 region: CTSSPTSGGANEQFF. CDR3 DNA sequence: TGTACCAGCAGCCCGACTAGCGGGGGGGCAAATGAGCAGTTCTTC.

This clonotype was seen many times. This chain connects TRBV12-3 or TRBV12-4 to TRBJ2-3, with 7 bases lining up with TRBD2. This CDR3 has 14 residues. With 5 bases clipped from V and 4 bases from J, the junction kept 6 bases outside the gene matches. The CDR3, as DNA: TGTGCCAGCAGTCCCAGACTAGCTCCAGATACGCAGTATTTT. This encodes CASSPRLAPDTQYF.

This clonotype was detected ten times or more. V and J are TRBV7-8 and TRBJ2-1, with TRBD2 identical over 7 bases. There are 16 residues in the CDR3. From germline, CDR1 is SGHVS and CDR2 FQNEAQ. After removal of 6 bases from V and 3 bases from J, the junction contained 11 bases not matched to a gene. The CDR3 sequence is CASRHTLARYYNEQFF. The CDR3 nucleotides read TGTGCCAGCAGACATACACTAGCGAGATACTACAATGAGCAGTTCTTC.

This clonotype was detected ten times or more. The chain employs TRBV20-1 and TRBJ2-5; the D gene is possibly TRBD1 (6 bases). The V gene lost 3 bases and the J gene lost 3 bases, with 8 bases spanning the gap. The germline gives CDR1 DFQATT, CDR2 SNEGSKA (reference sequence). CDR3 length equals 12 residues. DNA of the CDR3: TGCAGTGCTAGGGGGGACAAAGAGACCCAGTACTTC. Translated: CSARGDKETQYF.

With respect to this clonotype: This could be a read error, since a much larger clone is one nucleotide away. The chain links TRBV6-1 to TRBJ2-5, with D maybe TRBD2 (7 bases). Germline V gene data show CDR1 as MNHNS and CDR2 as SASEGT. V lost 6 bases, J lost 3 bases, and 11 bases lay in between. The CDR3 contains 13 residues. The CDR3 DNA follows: TGTGCCAGCAGAAGGGGGGGGGAAGAGACCCAGTACTTC. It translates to CASRRGGEETQYF.

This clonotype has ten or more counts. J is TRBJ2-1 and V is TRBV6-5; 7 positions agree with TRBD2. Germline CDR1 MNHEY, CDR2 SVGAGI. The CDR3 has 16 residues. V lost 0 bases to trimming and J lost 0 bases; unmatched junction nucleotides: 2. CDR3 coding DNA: TGTGCCAGCAGTTACTCCGGCGGGAGCTCCTACAATGAGCAGTTCTTC. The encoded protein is CASSYSGGSSYNEQFF.

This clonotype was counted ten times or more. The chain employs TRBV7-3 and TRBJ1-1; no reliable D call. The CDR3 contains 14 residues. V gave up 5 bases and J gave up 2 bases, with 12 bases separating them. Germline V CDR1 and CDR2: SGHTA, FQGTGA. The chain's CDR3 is CASSEPGINTEAFF. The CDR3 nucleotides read TGTGCCAGCAGCGAACCGGGGATTAACACTGAAGCTTTCTTT.